The 22 T cell receptor beta chains reported below all come from one sample, sequenced in a study of blood T cells in healthy people across ages. A second about 6 to 11 cycle PCR used barcoded and J-beta primers. MiXCR, applied by TCRdb to the 5' RACE reads, yields one record per CDR3 protein. The sample holds 1.5 million to 2 million distinct CDR3 sequences, roughly 30% seen once. The sample comprised blood. These receptor sequences come from a woman aged 25 to 45 in good health.

This chain joins TRBV28 and TRBJ2-7; 8 nucleotides agree with TRBD2. This CDR3 region has 14 residues. The trim removed 5 bases at V and 7 bases at J, leaving 10 bases unmatched. Germline V CDR1 and CDR2: MDHEN, SYDVKM. CDR3 region: CASSPPQREREQYF. Here the CDR3 DNA reads TGTGCCAGCAGTCCCCCCCAGCGGGAGAGGGAGCAGTACTTC.

This clonotype was observed a few times. The chain carries TRBV6-5 and TRBJ2-1, with D tentatively TRBD2 (6 bases). The CDR3 has 14 residues. Deletions cut 7 bases from V and 9 bases from J, with 19 bases between. The germline V gene has CDR1 MNHEY and CDR2 SVGAGI. Written as DNA, the CDR3 is TGTGCCAGCAACAAGGGACTCTCTGTGGGTGAGCAGTTCTTC. This gives the protein CASNKGLSVGEQFF.

This clonotype was recorded a few times. The gene calls are TRBV7-8 and TRBJ2-1, with D hard to call. From germline, CDR1 is SGHVS and CDR2 FQNEAQ. CDR3 length equals 17 residues. The V end lost 6 bases, the J end lost 0 bases, and 18 bases lay between the germline ends. CDR3 region: CASSSWTAPSSYNEQFF. The CDR3 nucleotides read TGTGCCAGCAGTTCGTGGACCGCCCCCAGCTCCTACAATGAGCAGTTCTTC.

The genes are TRBV20-1 and TRBJ1-2; perhaps TRBD1 as D (5 bases). The CDR3 is 13 residues long. Germline CDR1 DFQATT, CDR2 SNEGSKA (reference sequence). With 3 bases removed from V and 2 bases from J, the gap between germline ends came to 10 bases. The CDR3 loop reads CSASLQGNYGYTF. DNA for the CDR3: TGCAGTGCTAGTTTGCAGGGCAACTATGGCTACACCTTC.

The rearrangement uses TRBV18 and TRBJ2-1; D unresolved. This CDR3 spans 13 amino acids. The germline V and J ends were trimmed by 0 bases and 5 bases, with 5 bases remaining between them. In germline, CDR1 is KGHSH, CDR2 LQKENI. CDR3 DNA sequence: TGTGCCAGCTCACCACCGGTTCACAATGAGCAGTTCTTC. Its protein is CASSPPVHNEQFF.

CDR3 sequence: CSANRAESSYNEQFF. The CDR3 DNA is TGCAGTGCTAATCGGGCGGAGAGCTCCTACAATGAGCAGTTCTTC. The chain uses TRBV20-1 and TRBJ2-1; no definite D call. The CDR3 contains 15 residues. Germline loops: CDR1 DFQATT, CDR2 SNEGSKA (reference sequence). V shed 4 bases and J shed 0 bases, with 13 bases lying between them.

V and J are TRBV21-1 and TRBJ2-1; TRBD1 reflects the table's D call only, with no check against the DNA. TRBV21-1 is a listed pseudogene. This CDR3 contains 17 residues. The DNA of the CDR3 is TGTGCCAGCAGCAATGGGGGACAGGGGGAATCCTACAATGAGCAGTTCTTC. It encodes CASSNGGQGESYNEQFF.

This clonotype has just a few counts. V usage is TRBV7-9 and J usage is TRBJ2-1; no clear D. Trimming pared 5 bases from V and 6 bases from J, leaving 11 bases between. CDR1 is SEHNR and CDR2 is FQNEAQ in the germline V gene (reference sequence). The CDR3 consists of 13 residues. The CDR3 DNA sequence: TGTGCCAGCAGCCCCGTGCGTTTCAATGAGCAGTTCTTC. Translated, it gives CASSPVRFNEQFF.

The table lists this clonotype with many counts. The CDR3 spells CASSFTSSDTQYF. The CDR3 DNA reads TGTGCCAGCAGCTTCACTAGCTCAGATACGCAGTATTTT. The chain links TRBV7-3 to TRBJ2-3, with D tentatively TRBD2 (6 bases). This CDR3 spans 13 amino acids. Germline V gene sequence: CDR1 SGHTA, CDR2 FQGTGA. With 3 bases removed from V and 4 bases from J, the gap between germline ends came to 8 bases. The full variable domain, rest sourced from reference TRBV7-3 and TRBJ2-3, is GAGVSQTPSNKVTEKGKYVELRCDPISGHTALYWYRQSLGQGPEFLIYFQGTGAADDSGLPNDRFFAVRPEGSVSTLKIQRTERGDSAVYLCASSFTSSDTQYFGPGTRLTVL.

V is TRBV9 and J is TRBJ2-6; 9 bases align to TRBD2. The CDR3 extends over 18 amino acids. Unmatched junction bases numbered 6, after V lost 0 bases and J lost 2 bases. The germline CDR1 and CDR2 sequences are SGDLS and YYNGEE. CDR3 sequence: CASSVDPAGGTGANVLTF. The CDR3 DNA reads as TGTGCCAGCAGCGTAGATCCAGCGGGGGGAACTGGGGCCAACGTCCTGACTTTC.

The J gene is TRBJ1-5, the V gene TRBV5-1, with TRBD1 identical over 9 bases. V lost 1 base and J lost 7; bases outside the gene matches: 18. CDR1 is SGHRS and CDR2 is YFSETQ in the germline V gene. The CDR3 runs 19 residues. CDR3 protein: CASSLLRDREFRTLQPQHF. For the CDR3, the DNA is TGCGCCAGCAGCTTGCTCCGGGACAGGGAATTTAGGACCCTACAGCCCCAGCATTTT.

This clonotype has more than one count but fewer than ten. The genes are TRBV30 and TRBJ2-5, with TRBD2 identical over 7 bases. The better agreement between TRBJ2-7 and the DNA end casts doubt on the J call. CDR3 length equals 14 residues. Germline V gene lookup returns CDR1 GTSNPN and CDR2 SVGIG (reference sequence). CDR3 protein: CAWSVYGGSGEQYF. In DNA, the CDR3 is TGTGCCTGGAGTGTATACGGGGGGTCGGGCGAGCAGTACTTC.

This clonotype was observed at least ten times. The chain recombines TRBV7-2 with TRBJ2-7; D call uncertain. The germline V gene has CDR1 SGHTA and CDR2 FQGNSA. The CDR3 length is 11 residues. Trimming left V 5 bases short and J 7 bases short, with 9 bases between. CDR3 in amino acids: CASSARWEQYF. The CDR3 DNA reads as TGTGCCAGCAGCGCACGCTGGGAGCAGTACTTC.

About this clonotype itself: A single base separates this from a much larger clone, so it may be a read error. The chain recombines TRBV7-9 with TRBJ2-5; D is undetermined. Looked up from germline, CDR1 is SEHNR and CDR2 is FQNEAQ (reference sequence). The CDR3 is made up of 11 amino acids. The DNA of the CDR3 is TGTGCCGGCAGCGTCCAAGAGACCCAGTACTTC. This codes for CAGSVQETQYF.

The chain links TRBV5-4 to TRBJ1-1, with D hard to call. Germline V gene data show CDR1 as SGHNT and CDR2 as YYREEE (reference sequence). The CDR3 totals 13 residues. Between the trimmed V and J ends, which lost 6 bases and 1 base, there was a span of 10 bases. CDR3 loop: CASNSGRNTEAFF. DNA for the CDR3: TGTGCCAGCAACTCCGGGCGGAACACTGAAGCTTTCTTT.

This clonotype was counted at least ten times. The chain recombines TRBV29-1 with TRBJ2-5; D is undetermined. With 0 bases removed from V and 5 bases from J, the gap between germline ends came to 19 bases. The CDR3 is made up of 16 amino acids. Looked up from germline, CDR1 is SQVTM and CDR2 is ANQGSEA. CDR3 in DNA: TGCAGCGTTGAAGATGCCACTCTCGGACCCTTCGAGACCCAGTACTTC. Translation: CSVEDATLGPFETQYF.

The sample holds one count of this clonotype. This chain links TRBV27 with TRBJ1-4, with a weak D call TRBD1 (5 bases). The CDR3 is made up of 14 amino acids. Germline values: CDR1 MNHEY, CDR2 SMNVEV (reference sequence). V lost 6 bases to trimming and J lost 8 bases, with 16 bases between them. CDR3 sequence reads: CASSRPGGSEKLFF. In DNA, the CDR3 is TGTGCCAGCAGCAGACCGGGGGGATCGGAAAAACTGTTTTTT.

This chain links TRBV20-1 with TRBJ2-3, with 8 bases lining up with TRBD2. This CDR3 comprises 15 residues. Germline values: CDR1 DFQATT, CDR2 SNEGSKA (reference sequence). Unmatched junction bases numbered 7, after V lost 0 bases and J lost 5 bases. CDR3 sequence reads: CSARDLGGRIDTQYF. The CDR3 DNA reads as TGCAGTGCTAGAGATCTAGGCGGGAGGATAGATACGCAGTATTTT.

This clonotype was recorded once. The junction shows a germline mismatch at one end, possibly a read error. The chain combines TRBV12-3 or TRBV12-4 with TRBJ2-7; the D is unclear. The CDR3 consists of 12 residues. The CDR3, as DNA: TGTGCCAACAGTCCCTACTATTACGAGCAGTACTTC. Its protein is CANSPYYYEQYF.

This chain connects TRBV4-2 to TRBJ2-1; TRBD2 aligns across 13 bases. The CDR3 extends over 17 amino acids. The V and J ends lost 5 bases and 2 bases, in that order; junction bases with no gene match: 6. Per germline, CDR1 LGHNA and CDR2 YNFKEQ. The CDR3 DNA follows: TGTGCCAGCAGCGCCAGGACTAGCGGGGGTACCTACAATGAGCAGTTCTTC. This translates into CASSARTSGGTYNEQFF.

In this sample, this clonotype turned up a few times. The J gene is TRBJ2-1, the V gene TRBV27; TRBD2 aligns across 9 bases. The CDR3 spans 15 residues. Germline V lookup: CDR1 MNHEY, CDR2 SMNVEV (reference sequence). V trimming: 5 bases; J trimming: 9 bases; junction bases outside the gene matches: 11. DNA of the CDR3: TGTGCCAGCAGTACCTTCTGGCGGGAGGGGAGTGAGCAGTTCTTC. Translating it yields CASSTFWREGSEQFF.

This clonotype came up a few times. The chain is built from TRBV12-3 or TRBV12-4 and TRBJ2-7; 13 bases map to TRBD2. The V gene end was trimmed by 5 bases and the J gene end by 7 bases; junction bases not matched to a gene: 5. The CDR3 has 14 residues. The CDR3 protein is CASSPGLAGSEQYF. DNA of the CDR3: TGTGCCAGCAGTCCGGGACTAGCGGGAAGTGAGCAGTACTTC.